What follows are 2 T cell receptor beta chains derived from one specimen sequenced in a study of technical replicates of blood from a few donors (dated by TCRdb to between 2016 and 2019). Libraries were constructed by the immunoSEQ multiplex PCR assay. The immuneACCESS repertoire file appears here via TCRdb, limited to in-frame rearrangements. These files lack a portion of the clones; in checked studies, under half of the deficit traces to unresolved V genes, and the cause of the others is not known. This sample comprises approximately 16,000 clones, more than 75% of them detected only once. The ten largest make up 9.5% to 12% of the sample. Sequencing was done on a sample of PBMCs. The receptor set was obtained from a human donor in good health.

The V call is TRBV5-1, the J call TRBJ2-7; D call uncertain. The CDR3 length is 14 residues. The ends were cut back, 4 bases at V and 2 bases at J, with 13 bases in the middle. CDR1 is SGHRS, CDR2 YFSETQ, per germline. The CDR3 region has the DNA TGCGCCAGCAGCCTAGAGGTCCTAACCTACGAGCAGTACTTC. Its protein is CASSLEVLTYEQYF.

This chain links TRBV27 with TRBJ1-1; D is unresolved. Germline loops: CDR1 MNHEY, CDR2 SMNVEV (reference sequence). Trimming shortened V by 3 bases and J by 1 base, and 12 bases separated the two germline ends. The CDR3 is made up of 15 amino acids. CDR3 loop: CASSFMGVGNTEAFF. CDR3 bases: TGTGCCAGCAGTTTCATGGGCGTTGGGAACACTGAAGCTTTCTTT.